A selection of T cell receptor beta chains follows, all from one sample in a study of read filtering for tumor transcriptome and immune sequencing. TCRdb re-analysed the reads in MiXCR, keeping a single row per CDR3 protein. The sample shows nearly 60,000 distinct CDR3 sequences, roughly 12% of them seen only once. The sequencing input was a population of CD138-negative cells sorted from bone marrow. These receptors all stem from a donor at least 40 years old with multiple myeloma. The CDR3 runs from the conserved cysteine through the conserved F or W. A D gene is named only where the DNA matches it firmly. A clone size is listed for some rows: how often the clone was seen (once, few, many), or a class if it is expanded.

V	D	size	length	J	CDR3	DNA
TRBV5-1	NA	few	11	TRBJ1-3	CASSSPGAIYF	TGCGCCAGCAGCTCGCCGGGGGCCATATATTTT
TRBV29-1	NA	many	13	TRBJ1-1	CSHIMAGDTEAFF	TGCAGCCACATCATGGCAGGGGACACTGAAGCTTTCTTT
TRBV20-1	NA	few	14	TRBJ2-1	CSASKGSAGNEQFF	TGCAGTGCTAGTAAGGGATCCGCCGGAAATGAGCAGTTCTTC
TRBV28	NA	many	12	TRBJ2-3	CASRLTEDTQYF	TGTGCCAGCAGACTGACAGAAGATACGCAGTATTTT
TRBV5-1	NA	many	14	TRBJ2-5	CASSLRVSQETQYF	TGCGCCAGCAGCTTGAGGGTCAGCCAAGAGACCCAGTACTTC
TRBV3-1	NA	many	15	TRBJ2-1	CASSLLPNSYNEQFF	TGTGCCAGCAGCCTCCTACCCAACTCCTACAATGAGCAGTTCTTC
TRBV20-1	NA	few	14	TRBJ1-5	CSASDRFSNQPQHF	TGCAGTGCCAGCGACAGATTTAGCAATCAGCCCCAGCATTTT
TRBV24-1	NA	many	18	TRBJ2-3	CATSDPPGPKAGTDTQYF	TGTGCCACCAGTGATCCCCCGGGCCCGAAGGCGGGCACAGATACGCAGTATTTT
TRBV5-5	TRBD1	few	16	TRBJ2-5	CASSKFTGGLQETQYF	TGTGCCAGCAGCAAATTCACAGGGGGCCTTCAGGAGACCCAGTACTTC
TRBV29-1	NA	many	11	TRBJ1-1	CSVGGDTEAFF	TGCAGCGTTGGGGGAGACACTGAAGCTTTCTTT
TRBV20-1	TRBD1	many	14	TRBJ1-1	CSATDRGMNTEAFF	TGCAGTGCTACGGACAGGGGAATGAACACTGAAGCTTTCTTT
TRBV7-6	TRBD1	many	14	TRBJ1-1	CASSPGQSFTEAFF	TGTGCCAGCAGCCCGGGACAGAGCTTCACTGAAGCTTTCTTT
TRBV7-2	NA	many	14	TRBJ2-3	CASRSTASSDTQYF	TGTGCCAGCAGATCGACGGCTAGCTCGGATACGCAGTATTTT
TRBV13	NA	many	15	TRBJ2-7	CASSSRTLNSYEQYF	TGTGCCAGCAGCTCGCGGACTCTCAACTCCTACGAGCAGTACTTC
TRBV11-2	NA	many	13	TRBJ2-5	CASSLMDQETQYF	TGTGCCAGCAGCTTAATGGACCAAGAGACCCAGTACTTC
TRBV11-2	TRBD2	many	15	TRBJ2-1	CASSSTSGVYNEQFF	TGTGCCAGCAGCTCGACTAGCGGGGTGTACAATGAGCAGTTCTTC
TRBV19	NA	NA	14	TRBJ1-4	CASSSEEANGRLFF	TGTGCCAGTAGTTCGGAGGAGGCTAATGGAAGACTGTTTTTT
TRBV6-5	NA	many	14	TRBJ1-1	CASSYSVQATEAFF	TGTGCCAGCAGTTACTCCGTACAGGCCACTGAAGCTTTCTTT
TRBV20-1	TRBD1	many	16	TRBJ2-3	CSARDLRTGGTDTQYF	TGCAGTGCTAGGGACCTTCGGACAGGGGGCACAGATACGCAGTATTTT
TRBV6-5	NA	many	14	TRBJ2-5	CASSYSAGRETQYF	TGTGCCAGCAGTTACTCTGCAGGGCGGGAGACCCAGTACTTC
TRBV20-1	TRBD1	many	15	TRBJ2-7	CSARERETGTYEQYF	TGCAGTGCTAGGGAACGAGAGACAGGGACCTACGAGCAGTACTTC
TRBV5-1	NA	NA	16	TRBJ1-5	CASSLTGTGSNQPQHF	TGCGCCAGCAGCTTAACAGGGACGGGAAGCAATCAGCCCCAGCATTTT
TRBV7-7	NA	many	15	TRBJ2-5	CASSFGGARKETQYF	TGTGCTAGCAGCTTTGGCGGTGCACGCAAAGAGACCCAGTACTTC
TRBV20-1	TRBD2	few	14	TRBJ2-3	CSARDLAGGDTQYF	TGCAGTGCTAGAGATTTAGCGGGGGGTGATACGCAGTATTTT
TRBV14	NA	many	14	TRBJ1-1	CASSQDDGITEAFF	TGTGCCAGCAGCCAAGACGACGGAATCACTGAAGCTTTCTTT
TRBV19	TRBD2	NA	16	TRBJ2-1	CASSRAGTSFYNEQFF	TGTGCCAGTAGTAGAGCCGGGACTAGCTTCTACAATGAGCAGTTCTTC
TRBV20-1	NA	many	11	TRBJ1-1	CSASVTIHAFF	TGCAGTGCTAGCGTCACAATACACGCTTTCTTT
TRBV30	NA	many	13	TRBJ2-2	CAWRPGETGELFF	TGTGCCTGGAGACCCGGGGAGACCGGGGAGCTGTTTTTT
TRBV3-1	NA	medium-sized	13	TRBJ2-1	CASSHDTGYNQFF	TGTGCCAGCAGCCACGATACAGGCTACAATCAGTTCTTC
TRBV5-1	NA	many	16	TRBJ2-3	CASSLEEASSTDTQYF	TGCGCCAGCAGCTTGGAGGAGGCCTCTAGCACAGATACGCAGTATTTT
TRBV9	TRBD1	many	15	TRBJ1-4	CASSPMGQGAEKLFF	TGTGCCAGCAGCCCGATGGGACAGGGGGCTGAAAAACTGTTTTTT
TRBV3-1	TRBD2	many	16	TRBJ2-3	CASSQVGGGFSDTQYF	TGTGCCAGCAGCCAAGTCGGCGGGGGGTTCTCAGATACGCAGTATTTT
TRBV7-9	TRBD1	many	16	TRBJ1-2	CASSLGGQGTVYGYTF	TGTGCCAGCAGCTTAGGGGGACAGGGGACGGTCTATGGCTACACCTTC
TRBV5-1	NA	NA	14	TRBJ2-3	CASSLGGPTDTQYF	TGCGCCAGCAGCTTGGGGGGACCCACAGATACGCAGTATTTT
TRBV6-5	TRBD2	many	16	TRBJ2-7	CASSYSIPSGVYEQYF	TGTGCCAGCAGTTACTCGATTCCTAGCGGGGTTTACGAGCAGTACTTC
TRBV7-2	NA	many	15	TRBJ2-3	CASSFRRASPDTQYF	TGTGCCAGCAGCTTCCGGCGGGCCAGCCCAGATACGCAGTATTTT
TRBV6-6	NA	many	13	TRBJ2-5	CASSYSIGETQYF	TGTGCCAGCAGTTACTCGATAGGAGAGACCCAGTACTTC
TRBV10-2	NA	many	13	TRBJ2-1	CATLRDPYNEQFF	TGCGCCACCCTCCGGGATCCCTACAATGAGCAGTTCTTC
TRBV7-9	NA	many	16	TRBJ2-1	CATPRVGRGSNNEQFF	TGTGCCACCCCCCGAGTGGGCAGGGGAAGTAACAATGAGCAGTTCTTC
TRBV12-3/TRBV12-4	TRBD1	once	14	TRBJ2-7	CASSDRDRGYEQYF	TGTGCCAGCAGTGATCGGGACAGGGGCTACGAGCAGTACTTC